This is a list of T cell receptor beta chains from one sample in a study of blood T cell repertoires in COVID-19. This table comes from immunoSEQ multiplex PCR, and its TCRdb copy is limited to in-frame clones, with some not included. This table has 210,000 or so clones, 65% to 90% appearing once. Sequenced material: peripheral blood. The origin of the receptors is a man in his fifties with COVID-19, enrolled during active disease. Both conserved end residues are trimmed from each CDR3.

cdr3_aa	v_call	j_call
ASSEHRGNYNEQF	TRBV2	TRBJ2-1
ASSQARGGGTEAF	TRBV3-1/TRBV3-2	TRBJ1-1
ASSLAPGQGAGEQY	TRBV7-9	TRBJ2-7
ASRDPLGISNQPQH	TRBV28	TRBJ1-5
ASRPQGGISYEQY	TRBV11-2	TRBJ2-7
ASSAHGQGTEAF	TRBV2	TRBJ1-1
ASSSLAEVD	TRBV13	TRBJ2-7
ASSIRWQEDGYT	TRBV19	TRBJ1-2
ASSPQGIAGETQY	TRBV9	TRBJ2-5
ASSQRGGLAGSIYNEQF	TRBV3-1/TRBV3-2	TRBJ2-1
ASSLGFTGNEQF	TRBV7-3	TRBJ2-1
ASSEAATGTYEQY	TRBV2	TRBJ2-7
ASNLRTDTQY	TRBV28	TRBJ2-3
ASSQKPASDYNEQF	TRBV7-2	TRBJ2-1
ASSEGLAGGTYEQY	TRBV6-1	TRBJ2-7
ASSLGDRSKSEKLF	TRBV5-1	TRBJ1-4
ASSISFGELF	TRBV19	TRBJ2-2
ASSFISGGRYNEQF	TRBV28	TRBJ2-1
ASSQNNPGETQY	TRBV14	TRBJ2-5
ATSRQGSNQPQH	TRBV15	TRBJ1-5
AAQGGNYNSPLH	TRBV6-6	TRBJ1-6
ASSPGTGEIGYEQY	TRBV19	TRBJ2-7
ASSPWTGRADYGYT	TRBV28	TRBJ1-2
ASSLGDRGHLQTKNIQY	TRBV5-5	TRBJ2-4
ASSAGLFTDTQY	TRBV9	TRBJ2-3
ASSLGAGGTYEQY	TRBV13	TRBJ2-7
ASSYQVNTEAF	TRBV6-6	TRBJ1-1
ASSQPGQFSGNTIY	TRBV3-1/TRBV3-2	TRBJ1-3
ASSPPGQRSGNTIY	TRBV7-9	TRBJ1-3
ASSYSQESSGANVLT	TRBV6-2/TRBV6-3	TRBJ2-6
ATSDLGGRDETQY	TRBV24-1	TRBJ2-5